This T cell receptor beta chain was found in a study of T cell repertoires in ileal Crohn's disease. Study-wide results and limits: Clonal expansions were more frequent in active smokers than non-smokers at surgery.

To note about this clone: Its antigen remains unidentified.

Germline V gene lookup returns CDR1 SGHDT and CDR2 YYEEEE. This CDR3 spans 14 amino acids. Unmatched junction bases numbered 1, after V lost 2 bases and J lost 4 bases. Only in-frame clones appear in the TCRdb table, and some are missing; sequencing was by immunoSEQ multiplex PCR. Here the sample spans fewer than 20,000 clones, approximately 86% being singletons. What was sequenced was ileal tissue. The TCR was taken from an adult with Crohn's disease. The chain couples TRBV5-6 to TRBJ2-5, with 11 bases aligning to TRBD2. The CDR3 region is CASSFTSGRETQYF. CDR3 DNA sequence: TGTGCCAGCAGCTTTACTAGCGGGAGAGAGACCCAGTACTTC.